This TCR beta chain was documented in a study of tumor-infiltrating lymphocytes in localized non-small cell lung cancer. Study information: Patients included smokers and never-smokers with various histologies, some sampled after neoadjuvant chemotherapy.

Generated by immunoSEQ multiplex PCR, the TCRdb table keeps only in-frame clones and is missing some. The sample has approximately 9,500 clones, around 72% seen once. Points on this clone: Antigen: not known.

CDR1 is MNHEY and CDR2 is SVGAGI in the germline V gene. The CDR3 loop spans 15 amino acids. V shed 6 bases and J shed 4 bases, with 18 bases lying between them. Regarding the study as a whole: TCRbeta sequencing showed higher T cell infiltration in tumors than uninvolved lung.

The chain couples TRBV6-5 to TRBJ2-5; D is possibly TRBD2 (5 bases). This sequence originates from a human donor with non-small cell lung cancer. The sample taken for sequencing was lung tumor tissue. The CDR3 loop is CASSKAEGSRETQYF. DNA of the CDR3: TGTGCCAGCAGCAAGGCCGAGGGATCGCGAGAGACCCAGTACTTC.